Following are 3 T cell receptor beta chains from one sample sequenced in a study of a mutant IDH1 vaccine in newly diagnosed glioma. Generated by immunoSEQ multiplex PCR, the TCRdb table keeps only in-frame clones and is missing some. Of fewer than 60,000 clones detected, less than 75% appear once; the ten largest clones hold roughly 5%. Documented time point: week 47, end of study. The content of each vaccine dose was 300 ug of mutant IDH1 20-mer peptide, and topical imiquimod accompanied it. No antigen is known for these receptors. Sequencing was performed on peripheral blood mononuclear cells (PBMCs), taken from a glioma patient whose treatment included an IDH1 peptide vaccine. These receptors were obtained from a man in his forties or fifties with glioma. Some clones in this sample may be carry-over from other donors' samples.

This clone has just a few counts. The chain couples TRBV27 to TRBJ1-1, with TRBD1 matching 7 bases. CDR3 length: 15 residues. CDR1 is MNHEY, CDR2 SMNVEV, per germline (reference sequence). After removal of 1 base from V and 5 bases from J, the junction contained 7 bases not matched to a gene. The CDR3 sequence: CASSLYPRGGTEAFF. The DNA for the CDR3 is TGTGCCAGCAGTTTATATCCCAGGGGGGGGACTGAAGCTTTCTTT.

This sequence joins TRBV27 and TRBJ1-1; tentatively, D is TRBD1 (5 bases). The germline V gene encodes CDR1 MNHEY and CDR2 SMNVEV (reference sequence). Trimming took off 4 bases at V and 3 bases at J, with 15 bases between the two ends. This CDR3 is built from 15 residues. Here the CDR3 DNA reads TGTGCCAGCAGTTCCCGTGGGGCGCGGGACACTGAAGCTTTCTTT. It specifies CASSSRGARDTEAFF.

The V gene is TRBV30, the J gene TRBJ1-5, with TRBD1 matching over 9 bases. Germline CDR1 reads GTSNPN; CDR2 reads SVGIG (reference sequence). The CDR3 extends over 14 amino acids. J lost 8 bases, V lost 2 bases, and 7 bases had no gene match. DNA of the CDR3: TGTGCCTGGAGTCAGACAGGGGGTCACGAGCCCCAGCATTTT. Translated, it gives CAWSQTGGHEPQHF.